The rows below give T cell receptor beta chains drawn from one sample of a study of shared clonotypes between healthy human individuals. Sequencing was performed with immunoSEQ multiplex PCR; in TCRdb, only in-frame clones are kept and a portion is missing. The sample has approximately 1.5 million clones, 98% seen once. Input material: naive CD4+ T cells sorted from blood. The receptors shown here come from a young man in good health. Both conserved end residues are trimmed from each CDR3.

13,TRBV2,ASSEVGGSNQPQH
11,TRBV18,ASFKSFDIEAF
15,TRBV28,ASSLPRGTGSTDTQY
11,TRBV25-1,ANQGQANEKLF
9,TRBV11-2,ASSPAYEQY
12,TRBV2,ASSESGGVAGYT
13,TRBV19,ASSILAGDTGELF
11,TRBV5-1,ASSAGVTDTQY
11,TRBV7-9,ASSPRGRDGYT
13,TRBV7-3,ASSPSRLAANEQF
13,TRBV4-3,ASSQDNSATDTQY
12,TRBV30,AWTGTGYQETQY
12,TRBV5-1,ASSATSGNNEQF
11,TRBV5-1,ASAELGYSEQY
10,TRBV10-3,AITTGGGGYT
13,TRBV5-1,ASSLEASGSDIQY
9,TRBV19,ATAGRETQY
8,TRBV2,ASAGYEQY
14,TRBV9,ASSGDRSSSYNEQF
13,TRBV9,ASSRRSMGEYEQY
11,TRBV6-5,ASSSTGTGEQY
12,TRBV10-3,AIGGPSTNEKLF
12,TRBV25-1,ASSEVDRGGGYT
17,TRBV11-2,ASSLGLAGVQASYNEQF
12,TRBV2,ASSEQGVGYEQY
13,TRBV9,ASSVSTNPTDTQY
11,TRBV29-1,SVPGTGVYEQY
15,TRBV30,AWSVSLGLHPYNEQF
11,TRBV7-8,ASNRGPTYEQY
13,TRBV18,ASSPLHQGRETQY
9,TRBV5-6,ASSFEDEAF